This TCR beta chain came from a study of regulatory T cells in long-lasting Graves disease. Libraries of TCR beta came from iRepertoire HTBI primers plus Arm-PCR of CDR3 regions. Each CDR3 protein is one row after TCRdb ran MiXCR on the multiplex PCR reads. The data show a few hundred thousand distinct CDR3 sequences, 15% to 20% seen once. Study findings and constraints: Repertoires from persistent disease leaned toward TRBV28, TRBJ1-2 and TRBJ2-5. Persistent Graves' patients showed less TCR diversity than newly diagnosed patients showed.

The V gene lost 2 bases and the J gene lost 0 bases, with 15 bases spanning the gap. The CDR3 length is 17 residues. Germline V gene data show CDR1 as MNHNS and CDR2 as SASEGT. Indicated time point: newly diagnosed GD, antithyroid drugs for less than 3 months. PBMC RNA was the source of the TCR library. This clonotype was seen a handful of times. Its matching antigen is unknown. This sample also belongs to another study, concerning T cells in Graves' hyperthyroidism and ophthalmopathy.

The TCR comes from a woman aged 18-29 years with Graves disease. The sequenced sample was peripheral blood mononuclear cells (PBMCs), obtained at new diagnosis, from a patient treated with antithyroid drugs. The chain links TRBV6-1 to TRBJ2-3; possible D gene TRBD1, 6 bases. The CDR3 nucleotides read TGTGCCAGCAGTGAAATAGGGGGTCGACCTAGCACAGATACGCAGTATTTT. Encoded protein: CASSEIGGRPSTDTQYF.